These T cell receptor beta chains were read from a single sample in a study of blood T cell dynamics during melanoma immunotherapy. The table came from immunoSEQ multiplex PCR; TCRdb's copy has only in-frame clones and leaves some out. In the table there are about 14,000 clones, about nine tenths of which are singletons. Specimen: blood, collected from a patient treated with checkpoint blockade. The receptors were gathered from a human donor with melanoma. CDR3s leave out the opening cysteine and the closing phenylalanine or tryptophan. Part of the rows lack a size; the others show once, few, many or a class for expanded clones.

v_gene: TRBV19
len: 13
abundance: -
j_gene: TRBJ1-1
CDR3aa: ASTPTGQLNTEAF

v_gene: TRBV9
len: 13
abundance: -
j_gene: TRBJ2-3
CDR3aa: ASSPQEGSTDTQY

v_gene: TRBV7-2
len: 15
abundance: -
j_gene: TRBJ2-3
CDR3aa: ASSLSGLAGGGDTQY

v_gene: TRBV7-2
len: 12
abundance: -
j_gene: TRBJ1-2
CDR3aa: ASSRDRGNYGYT

v_gene: TRBV5-8
len: 18
abundance: -
j_gene: TRBJ2-2
CDR3aa: ASSLPRGTPLIGSTGELF

v_gene: TRBV7-2
len: 15
abundance: -
j_gene: TRBJ1-5
CDR3aa: ASSSGPRQTTNQPQH

v_gene: TRBV7-2
len: 11
abundance: -
j_gene: TRBJ1-3
CDR3aa: ASSSNIGNTIY

v_gene: TRBV7-9
len: 11
abundance: -
j_gene: TRBJ2-3
CDR3aa: ASSPTGTDTQY

v_gene: TRBV6-5
len: 12
abundance: few
j_gene: TRBJ2-1
CDR3aa: ASSYTRDRDEQF

v_gene: TRBV7-2
len: 11
abundance: -
j_gene: TRBJ2-1
CDR3aa: ASSYLRRDEQF

v_gene: TRBV7-3
len: 14
abundance: -
j_gene: TRBJ1-5
CDR3aa: ASSFNDRGGDQPQH

v_gene: TRBV6-1
len: 13
abundance: few
j_gene: TRBJ1-2
CDR3aa: ASRATGELNYGYT

v_gene: TRBV6-1
len: 13
abundance: -
j_gene: TRBJ1-4
CDR3aa: ASSPPDRPHEKLF

v_gene: TRBV18
len: 14
abundance: -
j_gene: TRBJ2-1
CDR3aa: ASSARDNPPNNEQF

v_gene: TRBV9
len: 10
abundance: -
j_gene: TRBJ2-1
CDR3aa: ASNLGDGQQF

v_gene: TRBV19
len: 15
abundance: few
j_gene: TRBJ1-5
CDR3aa: ASSIGVQGYSNQPQH

v_gene: TRBV15
len: 12
abundance: once
j_gene: TRBJ1-3
CDR3aa: ATSRGVSGNTIY

v_gene: TRBV5-6
len: 13
abundance: -
j_gene: TRBJ2-2
CDR3aa: ASSLGGGQPRELF

v_gene: TRBV7-9
len: 14
abundance: -
j_gene: TRBJ1-1
CDR3aa: ASSNAQGGGGTEAF

v_gene: TRBV2
len: 12
abundance: -
j_gene: TRBJ1-1
CDR3aa: ASSSGTEWAEAF

v_gene: TRBV7-9
len: 14
abundance: -
j_gene: TRBJ2-1
CDR3aa: ASSLHDRGGLGEQF

v_gene: TRBV2
len: 11
abundance: -
j_gene: TRBJ1-6
CDR3aa: ASSGGVGSPLH

v_gene: TRBV6-6
len: 11
abundance: -
j_gene: TRBJ2-1
CDR3aa: ASRDRVLDEQF

v_gene: TRBV30
len: 10
abundance: -
j_gene: TRBJ1-2
CDR3aa: AWGPQGTGYT

v_gene: TRBV10-2
len: 13
abundance: -
j_gene: TRBJ1-3
CDR3aa: ASRLTDLSGNTIY

v_gene: TRBV5-4
len: 13
abundance: -
j_gene: TRBJ2-1
CDR3aa: ASSFQAGGYNEQF

v_gene: TRBV6-5
len: 13
abundance: -
j_gene: TRBJ2-1
CDR3aa: ASKGAGGRYNEQF

v_gene: TRBV7-2
len: 14
abundance: -
j_gene: TRBJ1-1
CDR3aa: ASSLALTGVNTEAF

v_gene: TRBV9
len: 11
abundance: -
j_gene: TRBJ2-1
CDR3aa: ASSVGGTSGEF

v_gene: TRBV5-1
len: 14
abundance: -
j_gene: TRBJ1-3
CDR3aa: ASSLEPGGVGNTIY

v_gene: TRBV5-4
len: 13
abundance: once
j_gene: TRBJ2-3
CDR3aa: ASSLNLDYADTQY

v_gene: TRBV4-3
len: 16
abundance: -
j_gene: TRBJ2-3
CDR3aa: ASSQDIQRGRFTDTQY

v_gene: TRBV5-1
len: 11
abundance: -
j_gene: TRBJ2-7
CDR3aa: ASSLDGGSEQY

v_gene: TRBV5-5
len: 13
abundance: -
j_gene: TRBJ2-3
CDR3aa: ASSPTSGRTDTQY

v_gene: TRBV7-2
len: 11
abundance: -
j_gene: TRBJ2-5
CDR3aa: ASSGGAMETQY

v_gene: TRBV6-6
len: 9
abundance: once
j_gene: TRBJ2-1
CDR3aa: ASTDDREQF

v_gene: TRBV5-4
len: 14
abundance: -
j_gene: TRBJ1-1
CDR3aa: ASSLGTGARNTEAF

v_gene: TRBV7-2
len: 14
abundance: -
j_gene: TRBJ2-5
CDR3aa: ASSLNWRGGQETQY

v_gene: TRBV7-3
len: 13
abundance: -
j_gene: TRBJ2-3
CDR3aa: ASSLTGGALDTQY

v_gene: TRBV19
len: 17
abundance: -
j_gene: TRBJ1-5
CDR3aa: ASSPTRQGRGDSNQPQH

v_gene: TRBV2
len: 12
abundance: -
j_gene: TRBJ2-2
CDR3aa: ASSVSGAIGELF

v_gene: TRBV29-1
len: 12
abundance: -
j_gene: TRBJ1-1
CDR3aa: SAEVGLQNTEAF

v_gene: TRBV10-2
len: 16
abundance: once
j_gene: TRBJ2-2
CDR3aa: ASSEIAGGLGDTGELF

v_gene: TRBV7-9
len: 14
abundance: -
j_gene: TRBJ1-4
CDR3aa: ASSLSQGAVNEKLF

v_gene: TRBV19
len: 12
abundance: once
j_gene: TRBJ1-2
CDR3aa: ASRPPLRSGGYT

v_gene: TRBV5-6
len: 14
abundance: once
j_gene: TRBJ2-5
CDR3aa: ASSTTSGGSQETQY

v_gene: TRBV7-2
len: 13
abundance: once
j_gene: TRBJ2-5
CDR3aa: ASSFSRTGRETQY